Presented here are 12 T cell receptor beta chains from one specimen sequenced in a study of shared clonotypes between healthy human individuals. Data came from immunoSEQ multiplex PCR; TCRdb stores just in-frame clones and leaves some out. This sample yields fewer than 2.5 million clones, of which roughly 93% are seen a single time; around 0.4% belongs to the top ten. The sample comprised naive CD4+ T cells from PBMCs. Subset indicated: CD45RA+ positively selected. The source is a man aged 18 to 35 in good health. Some clones in this sample may be carry-over from other donors' samples.

Only a few counts were recorded for this clone. The chain carries TRBV10-3 and TRBJ1-1, with D possibly being TRBD1 (5 bases). The V end lost 7 bases, the J end lost 0 bases, and 9 bases lay between the germline ends. CDR1 and CDR2 from the germline V gene are ENHRY and SYGVKD. The CDR3 covers 13 residues. The CDR3 region has the DNA TGTGCCATCAACGGACAACTGAACACTGAAGCTTTCTTT. Its protein is CAINGQLNTEAFF.

J is TRBJ2-7 and V is TRBV11-2; a possible D gene is TRBD2 (6 bases). V was clipped by 0 bases and J by 7 bases, with 16 bases between them. Germline CDR1 reads SGHAT; CDR2 reads FQNNGV. The CDR3 has 15 residues. CDR3 loop: CASSLEGGRDPEQYF. DNA for the CDR3: TGTGCCAGCAGCTTAGAGGGGGGTCGTGATCCTGAGCAGTACTTC.

The rearrangement links TRBV19 to TRBJ1-3, with D perhaps TRBD1 (5 bases). CDR1 LNHDA and CDR2 SQIVND come from the germline V gene (reference sequence). Trimming left V 7 bases short and J 8 bases short, with 21 bases between. The CDR3 is 15 residues long. Written as DNA, the CDR3 is TGTGCCAGTAAGACGGGCCTCCCTCCGGGGCACACCATATATTTT. Translation gives CASKTGLPPGHTIYF.

The gene calls are TRBV28 and TRBJ1-4; D is possibly TRBD1 (5 bases). Germline CDR1 MDHEN, CDR2 SYDVKM. V shed 5 bases and J shed 3 bases, with 16 bases lying between them. This CDR3 contains 16 residues. The CDR3 sequence: CASSMGGGGANEKLFF. The CDR3 DNA reads TGTGCCAGCAGTATGGGGGGTGGCGGAGCTAATGAAAAACTGTTTTTT.

On this clone: The sample carries other DNA sequences with the same CDR3. The chain has TRBV5-6 and TRBJ2-1, with TRBD2 matching over 9 bases. Germline assignment: CDR1 SGHDT and CDR2 YYEEEE. V lost 4 bases to trimming and J lost 4 bases; unmatched junction nucleotides: 3. The CDR3 contains 14 residues. CDR3 residues: CASSRTSVYNEQFF. CDR3 nucleotide sequence: TGTGCCAGCAGCCGGACTAGCGTATACAATGAGCAGTTCTTC.

On this clone itself: Other DNA sequences in the sample encode the same CDR3. The chain uses TRBV7-3 and TRBJ2-1; D uncertain. V was clipped by 0 bases and J by 3 bases, with 6 bases between them. This CDR3 contains 14 residues. Germline CDR1 SGHTA, CDR2 FQGTGA. DNA of the CDR3: TGTGCCAGCAGCTTAACAGGCAGCTACAATGAGCAGTTCTTC. Translated: CASSLTGSYNEQFF.

J is TRBJ2-7 and V is TRBV13; D not resolved. Germline CDR1 PRHDT, CDR2 FYEKMQ (reference sequence). V shed 5 bases and J shed 2 bases, with 7 bases lying between them. The CDR3 consists of 12 residues. Written as DNA, the CDR3 is TGTGCCAGCAGCCACATAGCCTACGAGCAGTACTTC. Protein: CASSHIAYEQYF.

The chain recombines TRBV7-6 with TRBJ2-1; 7 nucleotides align to TRBD2. CDR3 length equals 16 residues. Germline CDR1 is SGHVS and CDR2 is FNYEAQ. V shed 2 bases, J shed 3 bases, and the junction held 7 bases outside the gene matches. The CDR3 reads CASSLWLGGDYNEQFF. The CDR3 DNA reads TGTGCCAGCAGCTTATGGTTGGGGGGGGACTACAATGAGCAGTTCTTC.

A note on this clone: At the DNA level, this CDR3 is encoded by other sequences in the same sample as well. The chain links TRBV28 to TRBJ2-7; D perhaps matches TRBD1 (6 bases). The CDR3 covers 14 residues. CDR1 is MDHEN, CDR2 SYDVKM, per germline. V lost 6 bases and J 1 base, leaving 13 bases between the germline ends. CDR3 in amino acids: CASSFQGSSYEQYF. In DNA form, the CDR3 reads TGTGCCAGCAGCTTCCAGGGGAGTTCCTACGAGCAGTACTTC.

The chain has TRBV5-1 and TRBJ1-2, with D perhaps TRBD1 (5 bases). V dropped 4 bases and J dropped 0 bases, with 13 bases sitting between them. The CDR3 loop spans 15 amino acids. Germline values: CDR1 SGHRS, CDR2 YFSETQ. CDR3 sequence (DNA): TGCGCCAGCAGCCCGCGGGGGGAAACTAACTATGGCTACACCTTC. It is translated as CASSPRGETNYGYTF.

This chain joins TRBV29-1 and TRBJ2-7, with 12 bases lining up with TRBD2. The CDR3 runs 15 residues. Per germline, CDR1 SQVTM and CDR2 ANQGSEA. Trimming at V came to 6 bases and at J to 3 bases, leaving 9 bases not matched to a gene. DNA of the CDR3: TGCAGCGTGCGCACTAGCGGGAGGTTGATCTACGAGCAGTACTTC. Residues: CSVRTSGRLIYEQYF.

The V gene is TRBV14, the J gene TRBJ2-7, with unresolved D. V lost 3 bases, J lost 3 bases, and 9 bases lay in between. The CDR3 is 13 amino acids. Germline lookup yields CDR1 SGHDN and CDR2 FVKESK. Here the CDR3 reads CASSHGQFYEQYF. CDR3 DNA sequence: TGTGCCAGCAGCCACGGTCAGTTCTACGAGCAGTACTTC. The variable domain in full, with the rest retrieved from reference TRBV14 and TRBJ2-7, is EAGVTQFPSHSVIEKGQTVTLRCDPISGHDNLYWYRRVMGKEIKFLLHFVKESKQDESGMPNNRFLAERTGGTYSTLKVQPAELEDSGVYFCASSHGQFYEQYFGPGTRLTVT.